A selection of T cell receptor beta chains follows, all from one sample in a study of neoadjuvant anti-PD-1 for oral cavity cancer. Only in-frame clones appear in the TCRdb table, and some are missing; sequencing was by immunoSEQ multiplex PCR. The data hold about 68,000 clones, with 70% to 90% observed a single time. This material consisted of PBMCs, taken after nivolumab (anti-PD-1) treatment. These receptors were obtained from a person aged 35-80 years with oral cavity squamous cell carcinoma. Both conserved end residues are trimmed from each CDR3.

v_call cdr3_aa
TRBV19 ASSTQGGTSTDTQY
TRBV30 AWSVGDSTDTQY
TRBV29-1 SVRPTSGGGNEQF
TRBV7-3 ASSLGQGSGANVLT
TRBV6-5 ASSTPGGRSGYT
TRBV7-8 ASSFTEGWNTGELF
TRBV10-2 ASKDQGVWNEQF
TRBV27 ASSFRGGNQPQH
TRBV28 ASSTQGGFGAQH
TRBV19 ASSMGGSSYNEQF
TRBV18 AARLAGEGKYEQY
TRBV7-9 ASSFDGGNQPQH
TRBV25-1 ASSELQDTEDLNEQF
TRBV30 AWSGLHYMDTQY
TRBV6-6 ASSYLGLAGGELF
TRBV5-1 ASSTGVEQY
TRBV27 ASSLSGAKNIQY
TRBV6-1 ASTLVVNQPQH
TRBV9 ASSVARDRELWNTDTQY
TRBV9 ASSVGREVSEQY
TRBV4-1 ASSQAGLAGVGAGELF
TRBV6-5 ASSAGGSNQPQH
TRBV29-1 SVVGRPESPSEQF
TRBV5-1 ASSAADRAETQY
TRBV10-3 AISDRLYYGYT
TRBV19 ASSIGVGRADTQY
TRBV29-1 SVGGTSGRVNEQF
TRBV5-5 ASSLLSGNTGELF
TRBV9 ASSVARIQAGSTDTQY
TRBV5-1 ASSSGLAGVEETQY
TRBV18 ASSKHGGRGNPDTQY
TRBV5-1 ASSLKTGALYEQY
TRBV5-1 ASSLAEETQY
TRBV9 ASSGSGRVGDTQY
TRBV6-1 ASTGQPQH
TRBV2 ASSAQGGWGTEAF
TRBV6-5 ATVEGGTYEQY
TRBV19 ASSITRGETQY
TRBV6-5 ASTAADRGQHEQY
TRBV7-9 ASSRLNSGQETQY
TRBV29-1 SVVERQGWKDEQY
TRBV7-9 ASSPLGYEQY
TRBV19 ASRPGVTSTDTQY
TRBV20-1 SASSPYEQY
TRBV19 ASSIRDSGTSGREGELF
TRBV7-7 ASSSGTSGGYEQY
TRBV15 ATSRLPWGDYEQY
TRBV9 ASSVDPGQGGGRDTQY
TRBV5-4 ASSSGQGNTGELF
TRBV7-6 ASSLASAAGEQY
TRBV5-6 ASSVTSGVDYEQY
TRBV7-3 ASSYGQGQDTQY